Listed here is a single TCR beta chain. Its antigen remains unknown. TCRdb passed the reads through MiXCR, listing each CDR3 protein once. The table has roughly 280,000 distinct CDR3 sequences, less than 25% seen once; the top ten hold roughly 19%. This record belongs to a study of T cell repertoires in cytomegalovirus infection. Background on the study: Public TCR beta signatures provided an indication of both CMV infection and a matching HLA type. Study-level points and caveats: There were HLA-C-restricted CMV-specific TCR beta clonotypes dominating the ex vivo response.

V lost 3 bases and J lost 8, with 10 bases in between. The CDR3 is 12 amino acids. This chain uses TRBV12-3 or TRBV12-4 with TRBJ1-1, with D perhaps matching TRBD1 (5 bases). Sequencing used cultured PBMCs, obtained from culture after CMV antigen stimulation. The receptor was derived from a human donor in good health (CMV status not recorded). Some clones in this sample may be carry-over from other donors' samples. The CDR3 DNA reads as TGTGCCAGCAGTTTCCATCGACAGGAAGCTTTCTTT. Translated, it gives CASSFHRQEAFF.